Given below is one T cell receptor beta chain in context. The specificity of this receptor is unknown. It has no much larger one-base neighbor in the sample; base qualities were not kept. The germline V gene supplies CDR1 MNHEY and CDR2 SVGAGI. After removal of 4 bases from V and 4 bases from J, the junction retains 10 bases not matched to a gene. From its cysteine to its phenylalanine, the CDR3 spans 15 amino acids. Just CDR3 DNA is preserved here, 45 bases in frame from base 1. The data are from a study of T-cell reconstitution after alpha-beta-depleted transplantation in children (dated by TCRdb to 2016 to 2017). Some background on the complete study: Using TCR repertoire profiling, the study quantitatively followed how T-cell immune reconstitution unfolded in children after TCRalphabeta/CD19-depleted allogeneic hematopoietic cell transplantation.

Paper-wide results and their limitations: In some patients, the high TCRbeta diversity seen at day 60 was put down to recipient T cells and intrathymic progenitors that had survived conditioning. Over subsequent months, a decline in hyperexpanded clone frequencies was noted, and after one year, T-cell counts and TCRbeta diversity were mostly ascribed to newly produced T cells. About two months after transplant, the apparently early recovery of alphabetaT-cell counts reportedly depended on just several hundred clones that had expanded rapidly and came from non-depleted graft cells.

Library prep was done by PCR. These reads were obtained on an Illumina HiSeq 2500. To normalize quantification of the TCRbeta repertoire, the TCR libraries were built with molecular barcoding that relied on unique molecular identifiers. TCRdb reprocessing: public reads trimmed at Q25 with fastp, clones called with MiXCR, in-frame beta chains kept. CDR3 protein sequences are deduplicated, and each keeps its most common genes and DNA. Recorded for this sample are some 150,000 distinct CDR3 sequences; 8.8% of them occurred a single time. Of the sample, about a sixth is held by the ten largest clones. What the treatment or condition label conveys for this sample: allogeneic hematopoietic cell transplantation with graft depleted of TCRalphabeta T cells and CD19 B cells. The transplant recipients were children given TCRalphabeta/CD19-depleted allogeneic hematopoietic cell grafts.

This TCR came from a female patient between 2 and 15 years old who had a stem cell transplant for congenital amegakaryocytic thrombocytopenia, so the T cells may come from the graft donor. The rearranged segments are TRBV6-5 and TRBJ2-7, and TRBD1 aligns with 7 junction nucleotides. The sequences come from PBMCs, mostly from graft donor cells, collected 180 days after TCRalphabeta/CD19-depleted stem cell transplant. The CDR3 amino acid sequence is: CASSSDRAAGYEQYF. In nucleotides, the sequence is TGTGCCAGCAGTTCCGACAGGGCCGCGGGTTACGAGCAGTACTTC.